The 7 T cell receptor beta chains in this list originate from one sample, sequenced in a study of TIL therapy for anti-PD-1-resistant metastatic lung cancer. Sample time point: pre-treatment sample, taken before nivolumab and TIL therapy. Sequencing used immunoSEQ v3. Generated by immunoSEQ multiplex PCR, the TCRdb table keeps only in-frame clones and is missing some. The sample has tens of thousands of clones, about 79% seen once. This sample comprised blood, obtained at baseline. The source is a woman between 30 and 79 years old with non-small cell lung cancer.

The chain is built from TRBV27 and TRBJ2-6, with D perhaps TRBD1 (5 bases). Trimming removed 3 bases from V and 0 bases from J, with 6 bases in between. Per germline, CDR1 MNHEY and CDR2 SMNVEV (reference sequence). The CDR3 is made up of 15 amino acids. This CDR3 is CASSFGHSGANVLTF. CDR3 coding DNA: TGTGCCAGCAGTTTTGGACACTCTGGGGCCAACGTCCTGACTTTC.

The chain is built from TRBV30 and TRBJ1-1; D is uncertain. The V end lost 3 bases, the J end lost 0 bases, and 2 bases lay between the germline ends. Germline V gene data show CDR1 as GTSNPN and CDR2 as SVGIG (reference sequence). CDR3 size: 11 residues. The chain's CDR3 is CAWRVNTEAFF. CDR3 in DNA: TGTGCCTGGAGGGTGAACACTGAAGCTTTCTTT.

The rearrangement joins TRBV2 to TRBJ2-7; 9 bases map to TRBD2. This CDR3 spans 14 amino acids. J lost 4 bases, V lost 7 bases, and 8 bases had no gene match. Germline CDR1 SNHLY, CDR2 FYNNEI. The CDR3, as DNA: TGTGCCAGCACATATCTAGCGGGAACGTACGAGCAGTACTTC. It yields the protein CASTYLAGTYEQYF.

CDR3 in DNA: TGTGCCATCAGTGGGGTTGGTGGGGCCAACGTCCTGACTTTC. It translates to CAISGVGGANVLTF. The J gene is TRBJ2-6, the V gene TRBV10-3; no firm D call. V was cut by 4 bases and J by 3 bases, with 7 bases left in between. CDR1 is ENHRY, CDR2 SYGVKD, per germline. The CDR3 is 14 amino acids.

The V and J genes are TRBV5-3 and TRBJ2-4; D not resolved. TRBV5-3 is known as an ORF, though its function is uncertain. V was pared by 2 bases and J by 0 bases, with 12 bases between. The CDR3 extends over 16 amino acids. The CDR3 loop is CARSLPARLAKNIQYF. The CDR3 coding sequence is TGTGCCAGAAGCTTACCCGCCAGGTTAGCCAAAAACATTCAGTACTTC.

This clone was observed a few times. CDR3 sequence: CAISRDASSYEQYF. CDR3 bases: TGTGCCATCAGCCGGGACGCGAGCTCCTACGAGCAGTACTTC. V usage is TRBV10-3 and J usage is TRBJ2-7; D is tentatively TRBD1 or TRBD2 (5 bases each). CDR1 and CDR2 (germline): ENHRY, SYGVKD. V shed 6 bases and J shed 0 bases, with 12 bases lying between them. This CDR3 contains 14 residues.

The chain has TRBV7-9 and TRBJ2-3; 8 nucleotides agree with TRBD2. The CDR3 loop spans 15 amino acids. Germline values: CDR1 SEHNR, CDR2 FQNEAQ (reference sequence). With 8 bases clipped from V and 4 bases from J, the junction kept 11 bases outside the gene matches. The CDR3 bases are TGTGCCAGCGCCCTGGACGGGAGGGCCGCAGATACGCAGTATTTT. This sequence encodes CASALDGRAADTQYF.